Presented here are 27 T cell receptor beta chains from one specimen sequenced in a study of breast tumors, draining lymph nodes, adjacent tissues. TCRdb reanalysed the multiplex PCR reads using MiXCR and keeps one entry per CDR3 protein. The repertoire holds approximately 190,000 distinct CDR3 sequences, with around 29% as singletons. Axillary draining lymph nodes of breast cancer patients supplied the node samples. Material for sequencing was axillary lymph node tissue. Every receptor here comes from a female donor with breast cancer. Some clones in this sample may be carry-over from other donors' samples.

The chain is built from TRBV20-1 and TRBJ1-4, with 8 bases lining up with TRBD1. The CDR3 is 15 residues long. V gave up 0 bases and J gave up 8 bases; unmatched junction bases: 8. Germline CDR1 is DFQATT and CDR2 is SNEGSKA (reference sequence). CDR3 bases: TGCAGTGCTAGAGATCTTAACAGGGGGAGAGAAAAACTGTTTTTT. Encoded protein: CSARDLNRGREKLFF.

The chain combines TRBV19 with TRBJ1-1; the D gene is possibly TRBD1 (6 bases). The CDR3 runs to 14 residues. V was clipped by 9 bases and J by 4 bases, with 18 bases between them. Germline CDR1 is LNHDA and CDR2 is SQIVND (reference sequence). The CDR3 spells CASAAGVGGTEAFF. CDR3 DNA: TGTGCCAGCGCCGCAGGGGTAGGGGGCACTGAAGCTTTCTTT.

The chain combines TRBV5-4 with TRBJ2-1, with 8 bases aligning to TRBD1. Unmatched junction bases numbered 8, after V lost 5 bases and J lost 13 bases. The CDR3 length is 12 residues. From germline, CDR1 is SGHNT and CDR2 YYREEE (reference sequence). CDR3 amino acids: CASSMDRAEQFF. The CDR3 DNA reads TGTGCCAGCAGTATGGACAGGGCGGAACAGTTCTTC.

This clonotype was recorded at least ten times. The chain combines TRBV2 with TRBJ1-2, with TRBD1 as a possible D gene (5 bases). Trimming left V 6 bases short and J 4 bases short, with 9 bases between. The CDR3 has 12 amino acids. Germline CDR1 and CDR2: SNHLY and FYNNEI. The CDR3 here is CASSDTGYGYTF. The CDR3 coding sequence is TGTGCCAGCAGCGATACAGGCTATGGCTACACCTTC. The variable domain in full, completed from reference TRBV2 and TRBJ1-2, reads EPEVTQTPSHQVTQMGQEVILRCVPISNHLYFYWYRQILGQKVEFLVSFYNNEISEKSEIFDDQFSVERPDGSNFTLKIRSTKLEDSAMYFCASSDTGYGYTFGSGTRLTVV.

This clonotype was seen at least ten times. J is TRBJ2-5 and V is TRBV19; possibly TRBD2 for D (6 bases). Trimming took 4 bases from V and 5 from J, leaving 17 bases between them. The CDR3 covers 15 residues. Germline-derived CDR1 and CDR2 are LNHDA and SQIVND (reference sequence). CDR3 in DNA: TGTGCCAGTAGTACAATCACCGGGACTTCGGAGACCCAGTACTTC. It codes for CASSTITGTSETQYF.

This clonotype occurred once. The V and J genes are TRBV20-1 and TRBJ1-3, with TRBD1 identical over 8 bases. The germline gives CDR1 DFQATT, CDR2 SNEGSKA (reference sequence). This CDR3 region has 16 residues. V lost 6 bases to trimming and J lost 0 bases; unmatched junction nucleotides: 10. The CDR3 DNA reads TGCAGTGCCATCTCCGGGGACAGGAGCTCTGGAAACACCATATATTTT. Translating it yields CSAISGDRSSGNTIYF.

This clonotype was observed at least ten times. V usage is TRBV9 and J usage is TRBJ1-2; D is possibly TRBD1 (5 bases). The V gene's germline CDR1 is SGDLS and CDR2 YYNGEE. The CDR3 consists of 14 residues. Trimming removed 3 bases from V and 5 bases from J, with 14 bases in between. The CDR3, as DNA: TGTGCCAGCAGCGCCGGTCGGGGGTGGTATGGCTACACCTTC. Its protein is CASSAGRGWYGYTF.

This chain joins TRBV28 and TRBJ2-1, with 13 bases that match TRBD2. Looked up from germline, CDR1 is MDHEN and CDR2 is SYDVKM. This CDR3 is 16 amino acids long. The trim removed 1 base at V and 9 bases at J, leaving 6 bases unmatched. The chain's CDR3 is CASSLFRTSGSVEQFF. Written as DNA, the CDR3 is TGTGCCAGCAGTTTATTTAGGACTAGCGGGAGTGTTGAGCAGTTCTTC. The full variable domain, with the rest looked up from reference TRBV28 and TRBJ2-1, is DVKVTQSSRYLVKRTGEKVFLECVQDMDHENMFWYRQDPGLGLRLIYFSYDVKMKEKGDIPEGYSVSREKKERFSLILESASTNQTSMYLCASSLFRTSGSVEQFFGPGTRLTVL.

This clonotype has at least ten counts. The chain recombines TRBV9 with TRBJ1-2; TRBD1 matches at 7 bases. Germline trimming cut 3 bases from V and 7 bases from J; bases unmatched to any gene: 9. Germline assignment: CDR1 SGDLS and CDR2 YYNGEE. This CDR3 contains 14 residues. The CDR3 spells CASSATLQGTGYTF. The CDR3 bases are TGTGCCAGCAGCGCAACCTTACAGGGGACTGGCTACACCTTC.

Ten or more counts support this clonotype. The CDR3 region has the DNA TGTGCCAGCAGTTACTCGGGGGGACGGCTTAATGAAAAACTGTTTTTT. It translates to CASSYSGGRLNEKLFF. The chain joins TRBV6-6 to TRBJ1-4, with D possibly TRBD1 on 5 matching bases. The CDR3 contains 16 residues. Trimming took off 0 bases at V and 4 bases at J, with 12 bases between the two ends. CDR1 is MNHNY, CDR2 SVGAGI, per germline (reference sequence).

This clonotype was found a few times. CDR3: CASSFRRPGHRYTF. As DNA, the CDR3 is TGTGCCAGCAGTTTTAGGAGGCCGGGTCATCGCTACACCTTC. The chain recombines TRBV12-3 or TRBV12-4 with TRBJ1-2; D gene uncertain. The V end lost 3 bases, the J end lost 9 bases, and 17 bases lay between the germline ends. This CDR3 is built from 14 residues.

This CDR3 is CASSQDWGGGTDTQYF. The CDR3 DNA reads as TGTGCCAGCAGCCAAGATTGGGGTGGGGGAACAGATACGCAGTATTTT. This chain connects TRBV14 to TRBJ2-3; D assignment may be TRBD1 or TRBD2 (5 bases each). V lost 0 bases to trimming and J lost 3 bases, with 13 bases between them. The V gene's germline CDR1 is SGHDN and CDR2 FVKESK. There are 16 residues in the CDR3.

This clonotype occurred many times. V gene TRBV29-1 combines with J gene TRBJ2-3; perhaps TRBD2 as D (7 bases). Trimming cost V 3 bases and J 1 base, with 11 bases left between them. CDR1 and CDR2 (germline): SQVTM, ANQGSEA. This CDR3 spans 14 amino acids. The CDR3 DNA reads TGCAGCGTTGAGTGGCGGGGGCGCACAGATACGCAGTATTTT. Its protein product is CSVEWRGRTDTQYF.

This clonotype was picked up many times. At one boundary the junction diverges from the germline segment, which might be a read error. The DNA for the CDR3 is TGTGCCAGCAGTTTAGAGGGGGGCAGTCCCTACGAGCAGTACTTC. This gives the protein CASSLEGGSPYEQYF. V is TRBV7-2 and J is TRBJ2-7; D possibly uses TRBD1 or TRBD2 (6 bases each). The CDR3 totals 15 residues. CDR1 and CDR2 (germline): SGHTA, FQGNSA. Together with reference TRBV7-2 and TRBJ2-7, the CDR3 gives the full variable domain: GAGVSQSPSNKVTEKGKDVELRCDPISGHTALYWYRQSLGQGLEFLIYFQGNSAPDKSGLPSDRFSAERTGGSVSTLTIQRTQQEDSAVYLCASSLEGGSPYEQYFGPGTRLTVT.

This clonotype was recorded at least ten times. At one end the junction does not follow the germline gene, possibly because of a read error. This chain joins TRBV6-1 and TRBJ1-2; no definite D call. There are 12 residues in the CDR3. Germline V gene sequence: CDR1 MNHNS, CDR2 SASEGT. As DNA, the CDR3 is TGCGCCAGCTCCGAATTAGGCTATGGCTACACCTTC. Protein sequence: CASSELGYGYTF.

The chain recombines TRBV20-1 with TRBJ1-5, with D possibly being TRBD1 (6 bases). The CDR3 covers 14 residues. Looked up from germline, CDR1 is DFQATT and CDR2 is SNEGSKA (reference sequence). The CDR3 DNA follows: TGCCGTGTGGAGGGTGCAGGGGTTGATCAGCCCCAGCATTTT. Protein product: CRVEGAGVDQPQHF.

This clonotype has ten or more counts. The genes are TRBV9 and TRBJ2-3; 11 positions agree with TRBD2. Looked up from germline, CDR1 is SGDLS and CDR2 is YYNGEE. With V trimmed by 2 bases and J by 4 bases, 12 bases remained unmatched. The CDR3 loop spans 18 amino acids. The CDR3 DNA sequence: TGTGCCAGCAGCGTGAATCCTTTGGGTAGCGGGGGGGCAGATACGCAGTATTTT. It encodes CASSVNPLGSGGADTQYF.

This clonotype has just a few counts. The chain recombines TRBV20-1 with TRBJ1-2, with a tentative D call TRBD1 (5 bases). There are 15 residues in the CDR3. Germline assignment: CDR1 DFQATT and CDR2 SNEGSKA (reference sequence). Deletions cut 0 bases from V and 4 bases from J, with 15 bases between. The CDR3 bases are TGCAGTGCTAGAGATCCCGGGACCTTCTCCTATGGCTACACCTTC. Protein sequence: CSARDPGTFSYGYTF.

This clonotype came up a few times. This may come from a read error, since a much larger clone is one base off. The V gene is TRBV5-6, the J gene TRBJ1-2, with D maybe TRBD1 (6 bases). The CDR3 is 15 residues long. Germline-derived CDR1 and CDR2 are SGHDT and YYEEEE. For the CDR3, the DNA is TGTGCCGGCAGCCCCCGGGCGGCAGGGGCCTATGGCTACACCTTC. It translates to CAGSPRAAGAYGYTF. The full variable domain, in which reference TRBV5-6 and TRBJ1-2 provide the parts outside the CDR3, is DAGVTQSPTHLIKTRGQQVTLRCSPKSGHDTVSWYQQALGQGPQFIFQYYEEEERQRGNFPDRFSGHQFPNYSSELNVNALLLGDSALYLCAGSPRAAGAYGYTFGSGTRLTVV.

The chain couples TRBV20-1 to TRBJ2-5; 8 bases align to TRBD1. Unmatched junction bases numbered 7, after V lost 6 bases and J lost 7 bases. The CDR3 loop spans 12 amino acids. In germline, CDR1 is DFQATT, CDR2 SNEGSKA (reference sequence). In DNA, the CDR3 is TGCAGTGCGCCAGGGGGCATGGGGACCCAGTACTTC. Translation gives CSAPGGMGTQYF.

Turning to this clonotype: Germline is not matched at one junction end, which may reflect a read error. The rearrangement uses TRBV7-7 and TRBJ1-3; a weak D match, TRBD1 (6 bases). The CDR3 is 21 amino acids. Germline loops: CDR1 SSHAT, CDR2 FNYEAQ (reference sequence). The CDR3 DNA sequence: TGTGCTAGCAGGCCGCTATATAGGACAGCCACCCCCGGGAGGGCGTCGGTTACCATATATTTT. Protein sequence: CASRPLYRTATPGRASVTIYF.

This clonotype has ten or more counts. This chain uses TRBV19 with TRBJ2-3; tentatively, D is TRBD1 (5 bases). Germline loops: CDR1 LNHDA, CDR2 SQIVND (reference sequence). The V end was cut by 4 bases, the J end by 4 bases, with 21 bases between. The CDR3 spans 17 residues. CDR3: CASSTQTRGIRADTQYF. Written as DNA, the CDR3 is TGTGCCAGTAGTACTCAAACTCGCGGCATCAGGGCAGATACGCAGTATTTT.

The chain carries TRBV7-9 and TRBJ1-1; TRBD1 agrees at 7 bases. The CDR3 length is 15 residues. The germline gives CDR1 SEHNR, CDR2 FQNEAQ (reference sequence). Germline trimming cut 5 bases from V and 2 bases from J; bases unmatched to any gene: 8. In nucleotides, the CDR3 is TGTGCCAGCAGCGAATGGACAGGCTTTAACACTGAAGCTTTCTTT. Encoded protein: CASSEWTGFNTEAFF.

This clonotype was recorded many times. The CDR3 region is CASSEGGIEKLFF. The DNA of the CDR3 is TGTGCCAGCAGTGAAGGGGGGATTGAAAAACTGTTTTTT. The V call is TRBV2, the J call TRBJ1-4; possibly TRBD1 for D (5 bases). CDR1 and CDR2 from the germline V gene are SNHLY and FYNNEI. Trimming took off 1 base at V and 7 bases at J, with 7 bases between the two ends. The CDR3 loop spans 13 amino acids.

This clonotype was detected only once. The rearrangement links TRBV20-1 to TRBJ2-4; TRBD1 might be the D (6 bases). The CDR3 sequence is 12 residues long. CDR1 and CDR2 (germline): DFQATT, SNEGSKA (reference sequence). V lost 4 bases and J lost 7, with 11 bases in between. CDR3 residues: CSATWGPNIQYF. CDR3 in DNA: TGCAGTGCTACATGGGGGCCCAACATTCAGTACTTC.

The rearrangement joins TRBV27 to TRBJ2-5; D could derive from TRBD1 or TRBD2 (5 bases each). The CDR3 contains 14 residues. Germline V lookup: CDR1 MNHEY, CDR2 SMNVEV (reference sequence). V lost 3 bases, J lost 7 bases, and 15 bases lay in between. CDR3 in DNA: TGTGCCAGCAGTTTGGGCAACTTTGGGGGGACCCAGTACTTC. It yields the protein CASSLGNFGGTQYF.

This clonotype was seen at least ten times. Here the CDR3 DNA reads TGCGCCAGCTTCGACGGATATGGCTACACCTTC. Residues: CASFDGYGYTF. The chain couples TRBV5-1 to TRBJ1-2; D gene uncertain. This CDR3 contains 11 residues. CDR1 and CDR2 (germline): SGHRS, YFSETQ. The V end was cut by 7 bases, the J end by 5 bases, with 9 bases between. Drawing the rest from reference TRBV5-1 and TRBJ1-2, the complete variable domain is KAGVTQTPRYLIKTRGQQVTLSCSPISGHRSVSWYQQTPGQGLQFLFEYFSETQRNKGNFPGRFSGRQFSNSRSEMNVSTLELGDSALYLCASFDGYGYTFGSGTRLTVV.